The present entry profiles one T cell receptor beta chain with its context. Its matching antigen is unknown. This entry is derived from a study of T cell repertoires in cytomegalovirus infection. Looking at the study overall: Matching HLA type and CMV infection were both indicated by public TCR beta signatures. Study-wide results and caveats: In two of eight donors, the top clonotype was HLA-C-restricted CMV-specific. People with CMV and the relevant HLA were identified by cumulative public TCR beta family frequency.

TCRdb reprocessed the reads with MiXCR, giving one entry per CDR3 protein. In the table there are approximately 1,000,000 distinct CDR3 sequences, roughly 30% of which are singletons. Between the trimmed V and J ends, which lost 0 bases and 1 base, there was a span of 12 bases. The CDR3 contains 17 residues. Germline CDR1 is LGHNA and CDR2 is YNFKEQ. The V gene is TRBV4-2, the J gene TRBJ2-2; unclear D gene. This TCR was recovered from a human donor in good health (CMV status not recorded). Some clones in this sample may be carry-over from other donors' samples. This material consisted of cultured CD8+ T cells from PBMCs, taken from culture after CMV antigen stimulation. CDR3 sequence: CASSQEINRKNTGELFF. The CDR3 region has the DNA TGTGCCAGCAGCCAAGAAATAAACAGAAAGAACACCGGGGAGCTGTTTTTT.